This is a list of T cell receptor beta chains from one sample in a study of T cell repertoires in cytomegalovirus infection. TCRdb fed the reads into MiXCR, producing one record per CDR3 protein. The sample has hundreds of thousands of distinct CDR3 sequences; almost 30% are singletons. For these TCRs, the target antigens are not known. The input for sequencing was cultured PBMCs, taken from culture after CMV antigen stimulation. The receptor set was obtained from a human donor in good health (CMV status not recorded). Some clones in this sample may be carry-over from other donors' samples. Both conserved end residues are part of each CDR3. The D gene is left open where the match is weak. A row's size may be missing; if present it is once, few, many or a size class.

J,D,V,size,DNA,CDR3
TRBJ1-5,NA,TRBV7-9,few,TGTGCCAGCAGCTCGGGGGGCAGGGGCGATCAGCCCCAGCATTTT,CASSSGGRGDQPQHF
TRBJ1-3,NA,TRBV7-8,NA,TGTGCCAGCAGCTCAACAGGGTCTGGAAACACCATATATTTT,CASSSTGSGNTIYF
TRBJ1-4,TRBD1,TRBV11-1,NA,TGTGCCAGCAGCAGACAGGGCGAACGTGAAAAACTGTTTTTT,CASSRQGEREKLFF
TRBJ1-2,NA,TRBV19,NA,TGTGCCAGTAATCGACAGCCCAACTATGGCTACACCTTC,CASNRQPNYGYTF
TRBJ2-1,TRBD2,TRBV7-6,few,TGTGCCAGCAGAACAACCGGGACTAGCGGAGATGAGCAGTTCTTC,CASRTTGTSGDEQFF
TRBJ2-5,NA,TRBV28,few,TGTGCCAGCAGTTTGCCCCGCCGTAGCCAGGGTCGGGAAGAGACCCAGTACTTC,CASSLPRRSQGREETQYF
TRBJ1-2,TRBD1,TRBV7-9,few,TGTGCCAAGGGACGACAGGGGCAGGGAGGCTACACCTTC,CAKGRQGQGGYTF
TRBJ2-1,TRBD2,TRBV7-3,few,TGTGCCAGCAGCTTAACTACTAGCGGGAGGTTTTATGAGCAGTTCTTC,CASSLTTSGRFYEQFF
TRBJ2-1,NA,TRBV27,few,TGTGCCAGCAGGCACAGAGGGCTCCTGAATGAGCAGTTCTTC,CASRHRGLLNEQFF
TRBJ2-1,TRBD2,TRBV5-3,NA,TGTGCCAGCCGCCTCTCCGGGACTAGCGGGGTGAATGAGCAGTTCTTC,CASRLSGTSGVNEQFF
TRBJ2-2,NA,TRBV7-2,NA,TGTGCCAGCAGCTTCGGTTGGACCGGGGAGCTGTTTTTT,CASSFGWTGELFF
TRBJ2-3,NA,TRBV19,few,TGTGCCAGTAGTCGAGTCCTACGTAGCACAGATACGCAGTATTTT,CASSRVLRSTDTQYF
TRBJ2-2,NA,TRBV27,once,TGTGCCAGCAGTCTCACAGCGCCTTTGACCGGGGAGCTGTTTTTT,CASSLTAPLTGELFF
TRBJ2-7,NA,TRBV28,few,TGTGCCTCCAAGGACCGGAAATACGAGCAGTACTTC,CASKDRKYEQYF
TRBJ1-1,NA,TRBV19,NA,TGTGCCAGTAGGGTCAGCCAAATGAACACTGAAGCTTTCTTT,CASRVSQMNTEAFF
TRBJ2-5,NA,TRBV5-1,NA,TGCGCCAGCAGCTTCGACAGAGCCCAGTACTTC,CASSFDRAQYF
TRBJ1-1,NA,TRBV2,NA,TGTGCCAGCAGTGAACCCGAGGTAGCTTTCTTT,CASSEPEVAFF
TRBJ1-1,TRBD1,TRBV12-3/TRBV12-4,NA,TGTGCCAGCAGTCCGGGACAGGGGTTAGAAGCTTTCTTT,CASSPGQGLEAFF
TRBJ2-7,NA,TRBV14,few,TGTGCCAGCAGCCAAGATGCGACTAGAACCTACGAGCAGTACTTC,CASSQDATRTYEQYF
TRBJ1-1,NA,TRBV18,many,TGTGCCAGCTCACCACCTGGGGACACCAACACTGAAGCTTTCTTT,CASSPPGDTNTEAFF
TRBJ1-5,NA,TRBV12-3/TRBV12-4,once,TGTGCCAGCAGTTTTTACACTCAGCCCCAGCATTTT,CASSFYTQPQHF
TRBJ2-7,TRBD1,TRBV7-9,NA,TGTGCCAGCAGCCTAGGAGCCAGGACAGGTATCTCCTACGAGCAGTACTTC,CASSLGARTGISYEQYF
TRBJ1-2,TRBD1,TRBV2,NA,TGTGCCAGCAGTGAAGAGACAGGGTATGGCTACACCTTC,CASSEETGYGYTF
TRBJ2-2,NA,TRBV7-6,few,TGTGCCAGCAGCCCCCCTGGGGCCGGGGAGCTGTTTTTT,CASSPPGAGELFF
TRBJ2-6,TRBD2,TRBV7-2,many,TGTGCCAGCAGCCCCGGTAGCGGGGACGTCTCTGGGGCCAACGTCCTGACTTTC,CASSPGSGDVSGANVLTF
TRBJ2-7,TRBD2,TRBV7-9,NA,TGTGCCAGCAGCTGGGCTAGCGGGGTAGATTCCTACGAGCAGTACTTC,CASSWASGVDSYEQYF
TRBJ2-5,TRBD2,TRBV7-2,few,TGTGCCAGCAGCCCACTAGCGGGGGGGCCAGGAGAGACCCAGTACTTC,CASSPLAGGPGETQYF
TRBJ1-6,TRBD1,TRBV5-6,few,TGTGCCAGCAGTTGGGGGACCGGGACAGGGAATTCACCCCTCCACTTT,CASSWGTGTGNSPLHF
TRBJ2-1,NA,TRBV6-2/TRBV6-3,NA,TGTGCCAGCAGTTGGGCGAGCTCCTACAATGAGCAGTTCTTC,CASSWASSYNEQFF
TRBJ1-2,NA,TRBV7-2,NA,TGTGCCAGCAGCTTAGAGTGGGGCGCGGACTATGGCTACACCTTC,CASSLEWGADYGYTF
TRBJ2-5,TRBD2,TRBV28,once,TGTGCCAGCAGCCTAGGGCCTAGCGGAAGTTTCCAAGAGACCCAGTACTTC,CASSLGPSGSFQETQYF